One and the same sample provided the 4 T cell receptor beta chains below, sequenced in a study of CD8+CD57+ T cells in acquired aplastic anemia. Patients sequenced had flow cytometry evidence of CD8+CD57+ cell expansion. The study profiled TCR beta VDJ and CDR3 using genomic DNA as template. TCRdb called the reads again in MiXCR, with one record for every CDR3 protein. Altogether roughly 170,000 distinct CDR3 sequences are present, nearly 50% being singletons, with the ten largest covering 10% to 15%. The sample comprised sorted CD4+, CD8+, or CD8+CD57+ T cells (not recorded which) from PBMCs. The receptors originated from a human donor with aplastic anemia.

This clonotype was seen a single time. The V gene is TRBV29-1, the J gene TRBJ1-2; D remains unclear. Germline loops: CDR1 SQVTM, CDR2 ANQGSEA. With 6 bases removed from V and 4 bases from J, the gap between germline ends came to 12 bases. There are 12 residues in the CDR3. Here the CDR3 reads CSVPYGSYGYTF. Here the CDR3 DNA reads TGCAGCGTGCCCTATGGGTCCTATGGCTACACCTTC. The full variable domain, rest sourced from reference TRBV29-1 and TRBJ1-2, is SAVISQKPSRDICQRGTSLTIQCQVDSQVTMMFWYRQQPGQSLTLIATANQGSEATYESGFVIDKFPISRPNLTFSTLTVSNMSPEDSSIYLCSVPYGSYGYTFGSGTRLTVV.

The J gene is TRBJ2-1, the V gene TRBV5-4; no clear D gene. This CDR3 is 11 amino acids long. The germline CDR1 and CDR2 sequences are SGHNT and YYREEE (reference sequence). V was trimmed by 2 bases and J by 7 bases, leaving 4 bases between them. The CDR3 loop is CASSFTNEQFF. For the CDR3, the DNA is TGTGCCAGCAGCTTTACTAATGAGCAGTTCTTC.

This clonotype showed up many times. V and J are TRBV19 and TRBJ1-5, with TRBD1 as a possible D gene (6 bases). With 4 bases removed from V and 9 bases from J, the gap between germline ends came to 16 bases. This CDR3 spans 14 amino acids. CDR1 LNHDA and CDR2 SQIVND come from the germline V gene (reference sequence). The chain's CDR3 is CASSTALGAGPQHF. Written as DNA, the CDR3 is TGTGCCAGTAGTACGGCCTTGGGGGCCGGGCCCCAGCATTTT.

The rearrangement uses TRBV3-1 and TRBJ1-2, with TRBD1 identical over 7 bases. CDR1 and CDR2 from the germline V gene are LGHDT and YNNKEL (reference sequence). CDR3 size: 15 residues. V gave up 7 bases and J gave up 2 bases; unmatched junction bases: 10. As DNA, the CDR3 is TGTGCCAGCACTAAAAGGACAGGAGTCAACTATGGCTACACCTTC. Translating it yields CASTKRTGVNYGYTF.